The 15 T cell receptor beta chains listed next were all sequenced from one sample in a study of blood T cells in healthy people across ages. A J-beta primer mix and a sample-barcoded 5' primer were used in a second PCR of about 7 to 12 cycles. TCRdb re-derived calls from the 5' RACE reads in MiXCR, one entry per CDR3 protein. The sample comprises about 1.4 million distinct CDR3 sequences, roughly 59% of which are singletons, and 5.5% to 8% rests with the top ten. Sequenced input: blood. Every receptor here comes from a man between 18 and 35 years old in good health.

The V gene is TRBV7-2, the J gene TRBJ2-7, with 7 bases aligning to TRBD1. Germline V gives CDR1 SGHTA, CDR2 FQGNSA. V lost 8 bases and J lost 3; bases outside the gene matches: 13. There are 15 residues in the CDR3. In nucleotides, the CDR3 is TGTGCCAGCCGAAGGGGGCCCATCGACAACTACGAGCAGTACTTC. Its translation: CASRRGPIDNYEQYF.

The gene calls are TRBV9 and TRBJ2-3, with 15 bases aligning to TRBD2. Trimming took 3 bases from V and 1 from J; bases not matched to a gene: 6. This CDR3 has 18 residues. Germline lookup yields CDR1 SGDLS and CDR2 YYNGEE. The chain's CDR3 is CASSGGTSGGRGTDTQYF. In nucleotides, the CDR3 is TGTGCCAGCAGCGGAGGGACTAGCGGGGGGCGCGGCACAGATACGCAGTATTTT.

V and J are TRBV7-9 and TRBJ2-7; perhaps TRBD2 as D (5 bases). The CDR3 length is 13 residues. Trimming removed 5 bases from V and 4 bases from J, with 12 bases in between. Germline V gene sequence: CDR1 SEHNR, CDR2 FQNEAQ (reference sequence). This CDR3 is CASSTPTTYEQYF. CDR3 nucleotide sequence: TGTGCCAGCAGCACACCGACTACGTACGAGCAGTACTTC.

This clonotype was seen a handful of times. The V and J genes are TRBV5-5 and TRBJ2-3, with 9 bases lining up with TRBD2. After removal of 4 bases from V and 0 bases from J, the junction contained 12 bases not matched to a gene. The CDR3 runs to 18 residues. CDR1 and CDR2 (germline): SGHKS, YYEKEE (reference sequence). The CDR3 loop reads CASSRNNPGLASTDTQYF. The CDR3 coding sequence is TGTGCCAGCAGCCGTAATAACCCTGGACTAGCGAGCACAGATACGCAGTATTTT.

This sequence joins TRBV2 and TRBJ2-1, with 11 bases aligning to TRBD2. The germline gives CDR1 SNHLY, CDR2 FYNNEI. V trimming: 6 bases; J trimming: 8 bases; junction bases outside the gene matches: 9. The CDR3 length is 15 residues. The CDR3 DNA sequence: TGTGCCAGCAGGTTCTCTAGCGGGAGGTTCGATGAGCAGTTCTTC. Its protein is CASRFSSGRFDEQFF.

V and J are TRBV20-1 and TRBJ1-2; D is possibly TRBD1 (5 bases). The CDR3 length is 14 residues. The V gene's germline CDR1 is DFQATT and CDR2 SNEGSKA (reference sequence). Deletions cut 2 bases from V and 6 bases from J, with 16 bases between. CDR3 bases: TGCAGTGCTAGATTGACCCGATTGGGGGATGGCTACACCTTC. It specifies CSARLTRLGDGYTF.

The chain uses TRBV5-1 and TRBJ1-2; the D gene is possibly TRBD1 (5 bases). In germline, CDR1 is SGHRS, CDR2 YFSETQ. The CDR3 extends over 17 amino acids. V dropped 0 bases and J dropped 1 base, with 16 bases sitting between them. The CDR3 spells CASSLAPTGLGNYGYTF. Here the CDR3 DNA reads TGCGCCAGCAGCTTGGCCCCGACGGGGCTGGGTAACTATGGCTACACCTTC.

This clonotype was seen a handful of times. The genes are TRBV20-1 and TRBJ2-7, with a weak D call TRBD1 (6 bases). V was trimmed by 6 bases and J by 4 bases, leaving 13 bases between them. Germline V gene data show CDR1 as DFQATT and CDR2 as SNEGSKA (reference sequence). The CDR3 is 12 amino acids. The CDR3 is CSAYLQGYEQYF. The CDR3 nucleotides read TGCAGTGCGTACCTTCAGGGGTACGAGCAGTACTTC.

The chain's CDR3 is CSASLTRLEYEQYF. As DNA, the CDR3 is TGCAGTGCTTCCCTAACACGGTTAGAGTACGAGCAGTACTTC. The genes are TRBV20-1 and TRBJ2-7; D not certain. The germline gives CDR1 DFQATT, CDR2 SNEGSKA (reference sequence). V was clipped by 5 bases and J by 4 bases, with 18 bases between them. This CDR3 is 14 amino acids long.

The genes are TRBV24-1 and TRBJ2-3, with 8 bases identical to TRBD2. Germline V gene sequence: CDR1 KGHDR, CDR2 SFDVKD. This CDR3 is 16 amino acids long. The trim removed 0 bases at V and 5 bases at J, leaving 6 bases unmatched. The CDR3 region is CATSDLHRGGKDTQYF. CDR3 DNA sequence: TGTGCCACCAGTGATTTGCATCGGGGGGGGAAAGATACGCAGTATTTT.

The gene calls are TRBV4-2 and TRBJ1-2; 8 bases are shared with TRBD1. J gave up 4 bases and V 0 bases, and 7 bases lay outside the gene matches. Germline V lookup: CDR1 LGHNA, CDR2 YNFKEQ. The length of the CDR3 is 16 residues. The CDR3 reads CASSQDSGQGAYGYTF. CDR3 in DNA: TGTGCCAGCAGCCAAGATTCAGGGCAGGGGGCCTATGGCTACACCTTC.

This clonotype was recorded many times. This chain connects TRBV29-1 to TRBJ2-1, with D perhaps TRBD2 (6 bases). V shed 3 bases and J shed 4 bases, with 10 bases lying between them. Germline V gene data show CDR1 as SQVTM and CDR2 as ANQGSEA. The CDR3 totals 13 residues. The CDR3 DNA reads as TGCAGCGTTGACACGGGAGTGTACAATGAGCAGTTCTTC. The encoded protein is CSVDTGVYNEQFF.

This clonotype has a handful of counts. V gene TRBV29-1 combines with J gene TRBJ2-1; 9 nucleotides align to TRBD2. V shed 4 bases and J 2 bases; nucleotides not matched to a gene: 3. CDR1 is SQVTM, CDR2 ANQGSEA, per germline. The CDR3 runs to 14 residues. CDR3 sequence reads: CSVVSGGPYNEQFF. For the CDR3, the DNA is TGCAGCGTTGTAAGCGGGGGGCCCTACAATGAGCAGTTCTTC.

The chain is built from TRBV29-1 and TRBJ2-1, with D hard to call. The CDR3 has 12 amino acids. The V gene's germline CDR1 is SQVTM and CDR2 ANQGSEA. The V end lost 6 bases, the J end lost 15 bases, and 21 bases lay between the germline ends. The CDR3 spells CSVDARLGYPFF. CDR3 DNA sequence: TGCAGCGTAGACGCACGTCTGGGGTACCCGTTCTTC.

The CDR3 DNA sequence: TGTGCCAGTCACGAGGACAGGGGCCAAGGGCAGTACTTC. This sequence encodes CASHEDRGQGQYF. The chain joins TRBV2 to TRBJ2-7; 9 nucleotides align to TRBD1. J was trimmed by 9 bases and V by 9 bases; bases with no gene match: 12. Germline V gene data show CDR1 as SNHLY and CDR2 as FYNNEI. The CDR3 is 13 amino acids. The complete variable domain, with remaining parts taken from reference TRBV2 and TRBJ2-7, reads EPEVTQTPSHQVTQMGQEVILRCVPISNHLYFYWYRQILGQKVEFLVSFYNNEISEKSEIFDDQFSVERPDGSNFTLKIRSTKLEDSAMYFCASHEDRGQGQYFGPGTRLTVT.